Below are 10 T cell receptor beta chains sequenced from a single sample in a study of PD-L1 blockade in urothelial cancer (TCRdb year 2017). Library preparation was by the immunoSEQ multiplex PCR assay. TCRdb re-hosts the immuneACCESS table, in-frame sequences only. Its copies lack some clones; in the studies checked, an unresolved V gene accounts for under half of them, and the cause for the rest is not known. This sample comprises tens of thousands of clones, approximately 78% of them detected only once. About 3.2% of the sample lies in the top ten. The source was PBMCs, collected around atezolizumab (anti-PD-L1) treatment. The receptors originated from a man in his 70s with urothelial cancer.

The genes are TRBV7-2 and TRBJ1-1, with D uncertain. Between the trimmed V and J ends, which lost 0 bases and 4 bases, there was a span of 9 bases. CDR3 length equals 14 residues. Germline assignment: CDR1 SGHTA and CDR2 FQGNSA. The CDR3 protein is CASSLASPGTEAFF. The CDR3 DNA reads TGTGCCAGCAGCTTAGCCTCCCCGGGCACTGAAGCTTTCTTT.

The chain couples TRBV11-2 to TRBJ2-7, with TRBD1 identical over 7 bases. The V and J ends lost 1 base and 3 bases, in that order; junction bases with no gene match: 6. There are 15 residues in the CDR3. Germline lookup yields CDR1 SGHAT and CDR2 FQNNGV. The CDR3 spells CASSLAHTGVYEQYF. DNA of the CDR3: TGTGCCAGCAGCTTAGCGCATACAGGGGTCTACGAGCAGTACTTC.

This sequence joins TRBV5-6 and TRBJ2-1; the match to TRBD2 covers 12 bases. The CDR3 length is 15 residues. V gave up 2 bases and J gave up 7 bases; unmatched junction bases: 4. Germline-derived CDR1 and CDR2 are SGHDT and YYEEEE. The CDR3 loop is CASSLGLAGLNEQFF. The DNA of the CDR3 is TGTGCCAGCAGCTTAGGACTAGCGGGATTAAATGAGCAGTTCTTC.

The CDR3: CASSVDPQGVYTF. Here the CDR3 DNA reads TGTGCCAGCAGCGTAGACCCCCAGGGGGTGTACACCTTC. The J gene is TRBJ1-2, the V gene TRBV9, with TRBD1 identical over 7 bases. CDR1 is SGDLS and CDR2 is YYNGEE in the germline V gene. Trimming took 0 bases from V and 11 from J; bases not matched to a gene: 7. CDR3 size: 13 residues.

J is TRBJ2-3 and V is TRBV7-2; 11 bases line up with TRBD2. The trim removed 3 bases at V and 2 bases at J, leaving 7 bases unmatched. CDR3 size: 17 residues. Germline lookup yields CDR1 SGHTA and CDR2 FQGNSA. CDR3 protein: CASSFLLAGAPTDTQYF. The CDR3 nucleotides read TGTGCCAGCAGCTTTCTACTAGCGGGGGCCCCCACAGATACGCAGTATTTT. Supplemented by reference TRBV7-2 and TRBJ2-3, the full variable domain reads GAGVSQSPSNKVTEKGKDVELRCDPISGHTALYWYRQSLGQGLEFLIYFQGNSAPDKSGLPSDRFSAERTGGSVSTLTIQRTQQEDSAVYLCASSFLLAGAPTDTQYFGPGTRLTVL.

This rearrangement joins TRBV2 to TRBJ2-1; a weak D match, TRBD2 (5 bases). V was pared by 3 bases and J by 5 bases, with 8 bases between. This CDR3 region has 13 residues. The V gene's germline CDR1 is SNHLY and CDR2 FYNNEI. DNA of the CDR3: TGTGCCAGCAGTGACCTAGCAAACAATGAGCAGTTCTTC. Translating it yields CASSDLANNEQFF.

This chain uses TRBV4-3 with TRBJ2-2, with 7 bases that match TRBD1. The CDR3 consists of 17 residues. Germline CDR1 and CDR2: LGHNA and YSLEER. V shed 4 bases, J shed 7 bases, and the junction held 15 bases outside the gene matches. The CDR3 here is CASSRSPGGTMGGELFF. The CDR3 DNA reads as TGCGCCAGCAGCCGATCGCCAGGGGGTACGATGGGCGGGGAGCTGTTTTTT.

The chain carries TRBV11-3 and TRBJ2-3; maybe TRBD2 (5 bases). CDR1 SGHNT and CDR2 YENEEA come from the germline V gene. The CDR3 extends over 14 amino acids. Trimming removed 1 base at V and 0 bases at J, with 5 bases between. The CDR3 protein is CASSLGGSTDTQYF. The CDR3, as DNA: TGTGCCAGCAGCTTAGGCGGGAGCACAGATACGCAGTATTTT.

The V and J genes are TRBV5-1 and TRBJ1-2, with no clear D. The V end was cut by 0 bases, the J end by 11 bases, with 17 bases between. Germline V gene data show CDR1 as SGHRS and CDR2 as YFSETQ. This CDR3 is 14 amino acids long. The CDR3 region is CASSLGGGLMPYTF. The CDR3 nucleotides are TGCGCCAGCAGCTTGGGGGGAGGCCTAATGCCTTACACCTTC. Full variable domain (remainder filled in from reference TRBV5-1 and TRBJ1-2): KAGVTQTPRYLIKTRGQQVTLSCSPISGHRSVSWYQQTPGQGLQFLFEYFSETQRNKGNFPGRFSGRQFSNSRSEMNVSTLELGDSALYLCASSLGGGLMPYTFGSGTRLTVV.

By share of the sample, this clone is medium-sized. The chain links TRBV7-9 to TRBJ2-1; 11 bases fit TRBD1. The V and J ends lost 3 bases and 5 bases, in that order; junction bases with no gene match: 3. From germline, CDR1 is SEHNR and CDR2 FQNEAQ (reference sequence). The CDR3 spans 15 residues. The CDR3 DNA sequence: TGTGCCAGCAGCTTCGGACAGGGGGCTCACAATGAGCAGTTCTTC. This translates into CASSFGQGAHNEQFF.